The rows below give T cell receptor beta chains drawn from one sample of a study of blood T cells in healthy people across ages. TCRdb re-derived calls from the 5' RACE reads in MiXCR, one entry per CDR3 protein. The table has about 1.6 million distinct CDR3 sequences, 30% to 35% seen once; the top ten hold 11%. The sequenced material came from blood. The source of these receptors is a woman under 40 in good health. CDR3s include the opening cysteine and the closing phenylalanine or tryptophan. D genes are given only for firm matches. Size values are once, few and many counts, or a class for expanded clones, and some rows have none.

V,D,J,size,CDR3,DNA
TRBV13,TRBD2,TRBJ2-5,NA,CASSSGTSGGSQETQYF,TGTGCCAGCAGCTCAGGGACTAGCGGGGGGAGCCAAGAGACCCAGTACTTC
TRBV20-1,TRBD2,TRBJ2-5,many,CSVSGDQETQYF,TGCAGCGTCAGCGGGGACCAAGAGACCCAGTACTTC
TRBV12-3/TRBV12-4,TRBD1,TRBJ1-1,few,CASTYGTGWNTEAFF,TGTGCCAGCACCTACGGGACAGGGTGGAACACTGAAGCTTTCTTT
TRBV20-1,TRBD1,TRBJ1-1,few,CSALQGDTEAFF,TGCAGTGCCTTACAGGGGGACACTGAAGCTTTCTTT
TRBV2,NA,TRBJ2-1,once,CASRKDGSSYNEQFF,TGTGCCAGCAGAAAGGACGGGAGCTCCTACAATGAGCAGTTCTTC
TRBV6-1,TRBD2,TRBJ2-2,NA,CASSEAIGGGATGELFF,TGTGCCAGCAGTGAAGCCATCGGGGGAGGGGCCACCGGGGAGCTGTTTTTT
TRBV11-2,TRBD2,TRBJ2-1,NA,CASSLDRTSNEQFF,TGTGCCAGCAGCTTAGACCGGACTAGTAATGAGCAGTTCTTC
TRBV5-1,NA,TRBJ2-7,few,CASSIVATSYEQYF,TGCGCCAGCAGCATTGTAGCGACCTCCTACGAGCAGTACTTC
TRBV3-1,TRBD2,TRBJ2-7,few,CASSPFLLAGGAFHRPGEQYF,TGTGCCAGCAGCCCATTCCTACTAGCGGGGGGGGCTTTCCACCGGCCGGGCGAGCAGTACTTC
TRBV15,NA,TRBJ2-3,NA,CATSGETGLSTDTQYF,TGTGCCACCAGCGGAGAGACTGGGTTGTCCACAGATACGCAGTATTTT
TRBV4-1,NA,TRBJ2-6,NA,CASSQESRSSGANVLTF,TGCGCCAGCAGCCAAGAATCCCGGAGCTCTGGGGCCAACGTCCTGACTTTC
TRBV29-1,TRBD1,TRBJ1-2,NA,CSVPDRTGGPHGYTF,TGCAGCGTCCCCGATCGGACAGGGGGCCCCCATGGCTACACCTTC
TRBV6-1,NA,TRBJ2-5,NA,CASSEAPGLPQYF,TGTGCCAGCAGTGAAGCACCGGGACTCCCGCAGTACTTC
TRBV6-1,NA,TRBJ1-2,few,CASSDTGYGYTF,TGTGCCAGCAGCGATACAGGGTACGGCTACACCTTC
TRBV27,NA,TRBJ2-7,few,CASSTGGLGNEQYF,TGTGCCAGCAGTACCGGGGGTTTAGGCAACGAGCAGTACTTC
TRBV6-1,NA,TRBJ1-2,NA,CASSRDALSYTF,TGTGCCAGCAGTCGGGACGCCTTATCCTACACCTTC
TRBV5-1,NA,TRBJ1-1,NA,CASSSLRDALTEAFF,TGTGCCAGCAGCTCCCTCAGGGACGCCCTCACTGAAGCTTTCTTT
TRBV6-4,TRBD1,TRBJ2-7,NA,CASRIPGQGMYEQYF,TGTGCCAGCAGGATACCGGGACAGGGTATGTACGAGCAGTACTTC
TRBV4-1,TRBD1,TRBJ2-7,few,CASSQPRTGSYEQYF,TGCGCCAGCAGCCAACCGAGGACAGGGAGCTACGAGCAGTACTTC
TRBV27,TRBD1,TRBJ2-3,NA,CASSSLWDSADTQYF,TGTGCCAGCAGTTCCTTATGGGACAGTGCGGATACGCAGTATTTT
TRBV30,NA,TRBJ2-1,NA,CAWVPLGFYNEQFF,TGTGCCTGGGTCCCGCTGGGTTTCTACAATGAGCAGTTCTTC
TRBV20-1,TRBD1,TRBJ2-3,NA,CSARLSTGWGDTQYF,TGCAGTGCTAGGCTATCGACAGGGTGGGGAGATACGCAGTATTTT
TRBV12-3/TRBV12-4,TRBD2,TRBJ2-7,NA,CASSFLAGEREQYF,TGTGCCAGCAGTTTCCTAGCGGGAGAACGGGAGCAGTACTTC
TRBV7-7,TRBD2,TRBJ2-1,few,CASSSRSPSGNAEQFF,TGTGCCAGCAGCTCCCGAAGCCCTAGCGGGAACGCGGAGCAGTTCTTC